The 17 T cell receptor beta chains listed next were all sequenced from one sample in a study of CD8+CD57+ T cells in acquired aplastic anemia. The patients chosen for sequencing had shown expansion of CD8+CD57+ cells (detected by flow cytometry). Both TCR beta VDJ combination and CDR3 sequence profiling were carried out. Genomic DNA was the template for this profiling. TCRdb called the reads again in MiXCR, with one record for every CDR3 protein. The sample consists of under 350,000 distinct CDR3 sequences, approximately 58% of them appearing once. The sequenced material came from sorted CD4+, CD8+, or CD8+CD57+ T cells (not recorded which) from PBMCs. These receptors were obtained from a human donor with aplastic anemia.

A remark on this clonotype: The junction and the germline gene differ at one end; a read error may be behind it. The chain is built from TRBV10-3 and TRBJ2-5, with 7 bases identical to TRBD1. The germline V gene has CDR1 ENHRY and CDR2 SYGVKD. CDR3 length: 13 amino acids. The CDR3 sequence: CASSEQGQETQYF. DNA for the CDR3: TGTGCCAGCAGTGAACAGGGGCAAGAGACCCAGTACTTC.

The chain employs TRBV12-3 or TRBV12-4 and TRBJ1-2; a possible D gene is TRBD1 (5 bases). The CDR3 loop spans 13 amino acids. Trimming cost V 6 bases and J 3 bases, with 11 bases left between them. CDR3: CASSPGTDYGYTF. In nucleotides, the CDR3 is TGTGCCAGCAGCCCGGGGACGGACTATGGCTACACCTTC.

The rearrangement links TRBV7-7 to TRBJ2-1; TRBD2 might be the D (8 bases). Germline V lookup: CDR1 SSHAT, CDR2 FNYEAQ (reference sequence). There are 13 residues in the CDR3. The chain's CDR3 is CASGDSLRGTQFF. CDR3 bases: TGTGCTAGCGGGGACAGCTTACGTGGGACCCAGTTCTTC.

This chain connects TRBV29-1 to TRBJ2-1; D is ambiguous. Trimming pared 3 bases from V and 2 bases from J, leaving 14 bases between. Germline V lookup: CDR1 SQVTM, CDR2 ANQGSEA. This CDR3 contains 15 residues. The CDR3 protein is CSVDQTGGAYNEQFF. CDR3 nucleotides: TGCAGCGTTGACCAGACCGGTGGGGCCTACAATGAGCAGTTCTTC.

This clonotype showed up just a few times. The chain recombines TRBV6-1 with TRBJ2-1; 14 nucleotides agree with TRBD2. Germline V gives CDR1 MNHNS, CDR2 SASEGT. V was pared by 3 bases and J by 3 bases, with 10 bases of the junction left unmatched. The CDR3 totals 19 residues. CDR3 sequence (DNA): TGTGCCAGCAGTGAGAGGACCGGGACTAGCGGGGGAATCTACAATGAGCAGTTCTTC. Encoded protein: CASSERTGTSGGIYNEQFF.

This chain joins TRBV5-1 and TRBJ1-1, with 8 bases lining up with TRBD1. The CDR3 runs 15 residues. Trimming took 1 base from V and 3 from J; bases not matched to a gene: 5. Germline assignment: CDR1 SGHRS and CDR2 YFSETQ. The DNA for the CDR3 is TGCGCCAGCAGCTTGACAGGGGGAGGGGACACTGAAGCTTTCTTT. Its translation is CASSLTGGGDTEAFF. Drawing the rest from reference TRBV5-1 and TRBJ1-1, the complete variable domain is KAGVTQTPRYLIKTRGQQVTLSCSPISGHRSVSWYQQTPGQGLQFLFEYFSETQRNKGNFPGRFSGRQFSNSRSEMNVSTLELGDSALYLCASSLTGGGDTEAFFGQGTRLTVV.

This clonotype was counted a single time. A junction end diverges from the germline sequence, so it may reflect a read error. The CDR3 nucleotides are TGCAGTGCTAGGGCGGGGGGCGGTACCGGGGAGCCGTTTTTT. It translates to CSARAGGGTGEPFF. The chain employs TRBV20-1 and TRBJ1-1; TRBD1 is a possible D gene (6 bases). Germline V gene lookup returns CDR1 DFQATT and CDR2 SNEGSKA (reference sequence). CDR3 length: 14 residues.

The chain carries TRBV24-1 and TRBJ2-5, with D possibly called TRBD1 or TRBD2 (5 bases each). Trimming cost V 11 bases and J 1 base, with 16 bases left between them. This CDR3 contains 14 residues. CDR1 is KGHDR and CDR2 is SFDVKD in the germline V gene. The CDR3 region has the DNA TGTGCCAGCTGCCCCGTGAGGGGCCAAGAGACCCAGTACTTC. As protein: CASCPVRGQETQYF.

This clonotype was detected many times. This chain links TRBV20-1 with TRBJ2-3; 7 nucleotides agree with TRBD1. Per germline, CDR1 DFQATT and CDR2 SNEGSKA (reference sequence). V shed 0 bases, J shed 4 bases, and the junction held 4 bases outside the gene matches. This CDR3 comprises 14 residues. This CDR3 is CSARDFTGADTQYF. The CDR3 DNA sequence: TGCAGTGCTAGAGACTTCACAGGGGCAGATACGCAGTATTTT.

This clonotype was observed many times. The chain carries TRBV15 and TRBJ2-5; tentatively, D is TRBD2 (6 bases). V lost 3 bases and J lost 1, with 12 bases in between. The germline gives CDR1 LNHNV, CDR2 YYDKDF (reference sequence). The CDR3 consists of 15 residues. CDR3 sequence: CATSSPWDFQETQYF. In nucleotides, the CDR3 is TGTGCCACCAGCAGCCCCTGGGACTTCCAAGAGACCCAGTACTTC.

The sample holds many counts of this clonotype. V is TRBV3-1 and J is TRBJ2-1; TRBD2 is a possible D gene (5 bases). The V gene lost 1 base and the J gene lost 5 bases, with 9 bases spanning the gap. Germline CDR1 and CDR2: LGHDT and YNNKEL (reference sequence). This CDR3 region has 14 residues. The CDR3 region is CASSQGTRDNEQFF. In DNA, the CDR3 is TGTGCCAGCAGCCAAGGTACGAGGGACAATGAGCAGTTCTTC.

Concerning this clonotype itself: One junction end does not reproduce the germline sequence, and a read error may be involved. CDR3 sequence reads: CGASRTDEQYF. CDR3 coding DNA: TGCGGTGCTAGTAGGACGGACGAGCAGTACTTC. The genes are TRBV20-1 and TRBJ2-7, with no clear D. CDR3 size: 11 residues. CDR1 is DFQATT, CDR2 SNEGSKA, per germline (reference sequence).

This chain connects TRBV19 to TRBJ2-1, with 11 bases fitting TRBD2. CDR3 size: 18 residues. The V gene end was trimmed by 8 bases and the J gene end by 1 base; junction bases not matched to a gene: 13. Germline V CDR1 and CDR2: LNHDA, SQIVND (reference sequence). CDR3 sequence: CASSRGLAGGGSYNEQFF. The CDR3 region has the DNA TGTGCCAGTTCGAGAGGGCTAGCGGGGGGCGGGTCCTACAATGAGCAGTTCTTC.

Worth noting for this clonotype: The germline gene is not matched at one end of the junction; a read error may be the cause. The chain is built from TRBV19 and TRBJ1-1; TRBD1 might be the D (5 bases). The CDR3 loop spans 16 amino acids. Per germline, CDR1 LNHDA and CDR2 SQIVND (reference sequence). CDR3 nucleotides: TGTGTCAGTATGGCACTGGTCGGGACCATGGACACTGAAGCTTTCTTT. Its translation: CVSMALVGTMDTEAFF.

The chain recombines TRBV7-3 with TRBJ2-3, with TRBD2 matching 10 bases. The CDR3 covers 15 residues. The V and J ends lost 3 bases and 1 base, in that order; junction bases with no gene match: 1. The germline V gene encodes CDR1 SGHTA and CDR2 FQGTGA. The CDR3: CASSFTSGGTDTQYF. CDR3 bases: TGTGCCAGCAGCTTTACTAGCGGGGGCACAGATACGCAGTATTTT. The full variable domain, with the rest looked up from reference TRBV7-3 and TRBJ2-3, is GAGVSQTPSNKVTEKGKYVELRCDPISGHTALYWYRQSLGQGPEFLIYFQGTGAADDSGLPNDRFFAVRPEGSVSTLKIQRTERGDSAVYLCASSFTSGGTDTQYFGPGTRLTVL.

About this clonotype itself: At one boundary the junction diverges from the germline segment, which might be a read error. The V call is TRBV29-1, the J call TRBJ2-1; 9 bases align to TRBD2. Germline V lookup: CDR1 SQVTM, CDR2 ANQGSEA. CDR3 length: 17 amino acids. CDR3 sequence: CSVEGTSLSFMYNEQFF. The CDR3 DNA sequence: TGCAGCGTCGAAGGGACTAGCCTGAGTTTTATGTACAATGAGCAGTTCTTC.

This clonotype appeared many times. The J gene is TRBJ2-1, the V gene TRBV14; a weak D match, TRBD2 (7 bases). The V gene lost 3 bases and the J gene lost 7 bases, with 16 bases spanning the gap. CDR3 length equals 15 residues. Germline CDR1 reads SGHDN; CDR2 reads FVKESK. CDR3 sequence (DNA): TGTGCCAGCAGCCAGGTTGGGGGGGCCGGAAATGAGCAGTTCTTC. The encoded protein is CASSQVGGAGNEQFF.